This T cell receptor (beta chain) emerged from a study of human T cells and chemical hapten exposure. In the original processing: Samples had a median of roughly 100,000 TCRs, ranging roughly 23,224 to 690,600. TCRdb fed the RACE reads into MiXCR, producing one record per CDR3 protein. TCRdb's processing, not the authors', yielded these V and J calls. The sample gives 70,000 or so distinct CDR3 sequences, approximately 12% of which show up once; about 1.5% is in the top ten. This clonotype was picked up a small number of times. The junction had 8 bases not matched to a gene; V was cut back by 6 bases and J by 1 base. The length of the CDR3 is 16 residues. The germline V gene encodes CDR1 MNHEY and CDR2 SVGAGI. Time point denoted: patch test 3, about 24 weeks after DPC sensitization. Stated treatment: therapeutic diphenylcyclopropenone sensitization with weekly scalp DPC.

This TCR derives from a woman aged 45-60 years with alopecia areata. Some clones in this sample may be carry-over from other donors' samples. The rearrangement links TRBV6-5 to TRBJ2-2; 7 positions agree with TRBD1. Sequences were derived from whole blood, sampled in connection with sensitization to the hapten diphenylcyclopropenone (DPC). CDR3 nucleotides: TGTGCCAGCAGGAGGGACAGATTCTTGAACACCGGGGAGCTGTTTTTT. This sequence encodes CASRRDRFLNTGELFF.